This TCR beta chain stems from a study of blood T cell repertoires in COVID-19. Study context: PBMCs, B-cell-depleted T cells, or T cells provided the cDNA or gDNA that made up the material.

CDR3 size: 17 residues. Germline CDR1 reads SGDLS; CDR2 reads YYNGEE. Between the trimmed V and J ends, which lost 0 bases and 1 base, there was a span of 17 bases. Assay used: immunoSEQ multiplex PCR; TCRdb lists only in-frame clones, some missing. Of 75,000 to 95,000 clones in the sample, 75% to 90% were seen once. This chain links TRBV9 with TRBJ2-7, with D perhaps matching TRBD2 (6 bases). The sample taken for sequencing was peripheral blood. The clonotype was recovered from a human donor in a cohort sampled during active COVID-19. The CDR3 here is CASSVEGGISGSYEQYF. Written as DNA, the CDR3 is TGTGCCAGCAGCGTAGAAGGCGGGATCTCAGGATCCTACGAGCAGTACTTC.